What follows describes a single TCR beta chain. No antigen is known for it. Making the TCR beta cDNA relied on 5'RACE template switching with UMIs. For each CDR3 protein, TCRdb gives one entry from its re-call of the 5' RACE reads, without DNA. The sample totals 500,000 or so distinct CDR3 sequences; its top ten clones hold 3% to 4.5%. This sample stems from a study of T cells expressing NK-cell markers. Looking at the study overall: Out of eight donors sequenced, seven tested HCMV-seropositive and the remaining one seronegative.

General study results and limits: HCMV specificity of the expanded NKG2C+ T cell clones was not established. For six donors, the dominant NKG2C+ clonotypes made up about 1.0-7.5% of their CD8+ T cells.

The source is a man aged 18 to 29 in good health. Sequencing was performed on blood T cells: a sorted CD56 or NKG2C T cell subset, CD4+ or CD8+ T cells, or bulk PBMC T cells (not recorded which).

CDR3 amino acids: CSASPDRGQETQYF. V usage is TRBV20-1 and J usage is TRBJ2-5; TCRdb indicates TRBD1, and absent DNA this call remains unverified. Germline CDR1 is DFQATT and CDR2 is SNEGSKA (reference sequence). The CDR3 is 14 residues long.